What follows is one TCR beta chain and its context. Enrollees, roughly 18 to 95 years old, lived in approximately 25 US areas. In assigning cohorts, the study relied on participant-reported clinical history. The V gene's germline CDR1 is SGDLS and CDR2 YYNGEE. V lost 2 bases and J lost 2, with 13 bases in between. CDR3 length equals 15 residues. Authors' methods: How many nucleated cells were present was estimated from reference gene primer amplification. Data came from immunoSEQ multiplex PCR; TCRdb stores just in-frame clones and leaves some out. The V and J calls and clone size are taken from that table; D and trimming were inferred from the DNA. This table holds a few hundred thousand clones, 70% to 90% found once. The sample is drawn from a study of blood T cell repertoires in COVID-19. Study background: The United States, Italy and Spain supplied acute and convalescent COVID-19 samples.

Sequencing was done on a sample of PBMCs or T cells enriched from blood (not recorded which). The sequence derives from a woman in her thirties or forties who had recovered from COVID-19. The chain has TRBV9 and TRBJ2-5; perhaps TRBD2 as D (7 bases). CDR3 protein: CASSVGGAPQETQYF. CDR3 in DNA: TGTGCCAGCAGCGTGGGGGGGGCCCCGCAAGAGACCCAGTACTTC.